Presented here are 27 T cell receptor beta chains from one specimen sequenced in a study of shared clonotypes between healthy human individuals. The data were produced by immunoSEQ multiplex PCR, yet TCRdb's version contains in-frame clones alone and is incomplete. This table has some 660,000 clones, around three quarters appearing once. The sample comprised memory CD4+ T cells sorted from blood. The sample's subset: CD45RA-negative fraction. Receptors were obtained from a woman aged 25 to 39 in good health.

The genes are TRBV6-1 and TRBJ1-5; no definite D call. The V gene's germline CDR1 is MNHNS and CDR2 SASEGT. Trimming stripped 2 bases from V and 4 bases from J, with 12 bases between. The CDR3 contains 15 residues. The CDR3: CASSEIGHINQPQHF. As DNA, the CDR3 is TGTGCCAGCAGTGAAATAGGGCATATAAATCAGCCCCAGCATTTT.

The chain has TRBV5-4 and TRBJ2-7, with TRBD1 matching 7 bases. V lost 2 bases and J lost 5; bases outside the gene matches: 10. Germline V gene data show CDR1 as SGHNT and CDR2 as YYREEE (reference sequence). This CDR3 contains 15 residues. In nucleotides, the CDR3 is TGTGCCAGCAGCTTACCCCAGGGGGTGCTCGACGAGCAGTACTTC. It is translated as CASSLPQGVLDEQYF.

The chain combines TRBV2 with TRBJ1-1, with 7 bases lining up with TRBD1. The CDR3 spans 15 residues. V lost 1 base and J lost 3; bases outside the gene matches: 5. Germline V CDR1 and CDR2: SNHLY, FYNNEI. The CDR3 DNA reads TGTGCCAGCAGTGAAGGAGGGGGCTACCACACTGAAGCTTTCTTT. Its protein product is CASSEGGGYHTEAFF.

This clone was seen only a few times. The chain employs TRBV18 and TRBJ1-1; D may be TRBD1 (6 bases). Germline lookup yields CDR1 KGHSH and CDR2 LQKENI. V was pared by 3 bases and J by 3 bases, with 14 bases between. The CDR3 totals 15 residues. CDR3 protein: CASSPRQAEDTEAFF. The CDR3 nucleotides are TGTGCCAGCTCACCTAGACAGGCTGAGGACACTGAAGCTTTCTTT.

V and J are TRBV28 and TRBJ1-2; D is ambiguous. V gave up 6 bases and J gave up 3 bases, with 14 bases separating them. The germline V gene has CDR1 MDHEN and CDR2 SYDVKM. The CDR3 contains 14 residues. CDR3 nucleotides: TGTGCCAGCAGCCTCCTCGGAGGTGACTATGGCTACACCTTC. Translation gives CASSLLGGDYGYTF.

The chain uses TRBV28 and TRBJ2-3, with TRBD1 matching over 7 bases. There are 15 residues in the CDR3. Per the germline V gene, CDR1 is MDHEN and CDR2 is SYDVKM. The J segment lost 2 bases and the V segment lost 6 bases, leaving 8 bases of the junction unmatched. This chain's CDR3 is CASSKGQQLTDTQYF. DNA for the CDR3: TGTGCCAGCAGCAAGGGACAGCAACTCACAGATACGCAGTATTTT.

This chain joins TRBV18 and TRBJ1-4; 8 bases agree with TRBD1. This CDR3 contains 13 residues. CDR1 and CDR2 (germline): KGHSH, LQKENI. V lost 6 bases and J lost 8; bases outside the gene matches: 5. This chain's CDR3 is CASSDRENEKLFF. The CDR3 DNA follows: TGTGCCAGCTCGGACAGGGAAAACGAAAAACTGTTTTTT.

The chain recombines TRBV5-1 with TRBJ2-5; 8 nucleotides line up with TRBD2. The CDR3 is 22 amino acids. Germline V gives CDR1 SGHRS, CDR2 YFSETQ. V lost 3 bases and J lost 1; bases outside the gene matches: 26. The CDR3 loop reads CASSSSSLGAGMVLAVQETQYF. The CDR3 region has the DNA TGCGCCAGCAGCTCCTCCAGCTTGGGGGCTGGAATGGTACTAGCGGTCCAAGAGACCCAGTACTTC.

This chain connects TRBV19 to TRBJ1-3; 9 nucleotides align to TRBD1. The CDR3 totals 15 residues. CDR1 is LNHDA and CDR2 is SQIVND in the germline V gene (reference sequence). V shed 4 bases, J shed 4 bases, and the junction held 5 bases outside the gene matches. CDR3 loop: CASSTTGGGGNTIYF. Here the CDR3 DNA reads TGTGCCAGTAGTACCACAGGGGGCGGCGGAAACACCATATATTTT.

The chain couples TRBV11-2 to TRBJ2-3, with D perhaps matching TRBD1 or TRBD2 (5 bases each). Trimming left V 2 bases short and J 2 bases short, with 14 bases between. Per germline, CDR1 SGHAT and CDR2 FQNNGV. The CDR3 runs 16 residues. CDR3 amino acids: CASSLQGRWDTDTQYF. CDR3 sequence (DNA): TGTGCCAGCAGCTTACAGGGACGGTGGGACACAGATACGCAGTATTTT.

V is TRBV2 and J is TRBJ2-1, with 7 positions matching TRBD1. Trimming cost V 3 bases and J 9 bases; bases outside gene matches: 14. The CDR3 loop spans 16 amino acids. Germline CDR1 is SNHLY and CDR2 is FYNNEI. The CDR3, as DNA: TGTGCCAGCAGTGAGCTGGGGACAGTTATTCTGAGTGAGCAGTTCTTC. As protein: CASSELGTVILSEQFF.

The chain combines TRBV9 with TRBJ2-2, with D hard to call. V was pared by 1 base and J by 6 bases, with 16 bases between. Germline V CDR1 and CDR2: SGDLS, YYNGEE. The CDR3 covers 16 residues. The CDR3 coding sequence is TGTGCCAGCAGCGTACTTGGGAATTCTCCCTCCGGGGAGCTGTTTTTT. Its protein is CASSVLGNSPSGELFF.

In its sample, this clone was seen a few times. V and J are TRBV5-1 and TRBJ2-5, with 7 bases identical to TRBD2. The J call may be wrong; the DNA end is better matched by TRBJ2-7. This CDR3 comprises 15 residues. CDR1 is SGHRS and CDR2 is YFSETQ in the germline V gene. CDR3 sequence: CASSLGLAASYEQYF. In DNA form, the CDR3 reads TGCGCCAGCAGCTTGGGGCTAGCGGCCTCCTACGAGCAGTACTTC.

The chain recombines TRBV6-5 with TRBJ1-2, with 7 bases matching TRBD1. The trim removed 5 bases at V and 7 bases at J, leaving 7 bases unmatched. Per germline, CDR1 MNHEY and CDR2 SVGAGI. There are 13 residues in the CDR3. The CDR3 loop reads CASSHNRGRGYTF. CDR3 nucleotides: TGTGCCAGCAGTCATAACAGGGGTCGTGGCTACACCTTC.

A word on this clone: A much more abundant neighbour one base away suggests this may be a read error. The chain combines TRBV6-5 with TRBJ2-7; no definite D call. This CDR3 spans 14 amino acids. The V end lost 3 bases, the J end lost 3 bases, and 12 bases lay between the germline ends. CDR1 MNHEY and CDR2 SVGAGI come from the germline V gene. CDR3 in DNA: TGTGCCAGCAGTTATCGCAATCGCGGCTACGAGCAGTACTTC. Amino acid sequence: CASSYRNRGYEQYF.

The rearrangement joins TRBV5-1 to TRBJ2-1; TRBD2 agrees at 9 bases. The V segment lost 4 bases and the J segment 0 bases; nucleotides outside the gene matches: 5. The CDR3 runs to 16 residues. Germline lookup yields CDR1 SGHRS and CDR2 YFSETQ. The CDR3 protein is CASSPLAGASYNEQFF. The CDR3 DNA reads TGCGCCAGCAGCCCCTTAGCGGGAGCCTCCTACAATGAGCAGTTCTTC.

The genes are TRBV4-2 and TRBJ2-6, with 11 bases matching TRBD2. J gave up 2 bases and V 1 base, and 1 base lay outside the gene matches. This CDR3 has 17 amino acids. The germline gives CDR1 LGHNA, CDR2 YNFKEQ. The CDR3 sequence is CASSQGLAGTGANVLTF. The CDR3 coding sequence is TGTGCCAGCAGCCAAGGACTAGCGGGAACTGGGGCCAACGTCCTGACTTTC.

With regard to this clone: The same CDR3 is also encoded by other DNA sequences in this sample. The rearrangement joins TRBV7-2 to TRBJ1-1; D uncertain. V was pared by 5 bases and J by 3 bases, with 10 bases between. Germline lookup yields CDR1 SGHTA and CDR2 FQGNSA. The CDR3 totals 13 residues. CDR3 nucleotides: TGTGCCAGCAGCCCACAACGGGACACTGAAGCTTTCTTT. Residues: CASSPQRDTEAFF.

This clone appeared once. The chain employs TRBV9 and TRBJ2-3, with D hard to call. The germline V and J ends were trimmed by 0 bases and 4 bases, with 3 bases remaining between them. This CDR3 is 12 amino acids long. Looked up from germline, CDR1 is SGDLS and CDR2 is YYNGEE. The CDR3 sequence: CASSVVSDTQYF. DNA for the CDR3: TGTGCCAGCAGCGTAGTGTCAGATACGCAGTATTTT.

This chain uses TRBV9 with TRBJ1-1; a weak D match, TRBD1 (5 bases). This CDR3 is 16 amino acids long. The V gene lost 4 bases and the J gene lost 11 bases, with 27 bases spanning the gap. CDR1 SGDLS and CDR2 YYNGEE come from the germline V gene. CDR3 sequence reads: CASSSTGDSGRGGAFF. CDR3 nucleotides: TGTGCCAGCAGCTCCACGGGGGATTCGGGGCGTGGTGGCGCTTTCTTT.

V is TRBV11-3 and J is TRBJ2-5; 10 nucleotides match TRBD2. After removal of 5 bases from V and 2 bases from J, the junction contained 5 bases not matched to a gene. Germline-derived CDR1 and CDR2 are SGHNT and YENEEA. The CDR3 runs 15 residues. The CDR3 protein is CASSLGLAEQETQYF. CDR3 DNA sequence: TGTGCCAGCAGCCTTGGACTAGCGGAGCAAGAGACCCAGTACTTC.

The chain carries TRBV11-2 and TRBJ1-1; the D gene is possibly TRBD1 (5 bases). CDR1 and CDR2 (germline): SGHAT, FQNNGV. The CDR3 is made up of 15 amino acids. Trimming removed 2 bases at V and 1 base at J, with 11 bases between. The CDR3 nucleotides are TGTGCCAGCAGCTTATTTGGGACGGAGAACACTGAAGCTTTCTTT. It codes for CASSLFGTENTEAFF.

The chain recombines TRBV19 with TRBJ2-7; the match to TRBD1 covers 7 bases. With 6 bases clipped from V and 3 bases from J, the junction kept 8 bases outside the gene matches. The CDR3 length is 14 residues. CDR1 and CDR2 (germline): LNHDA, SQIVND (reference sequence). CDR3: CASSTTGAGYEQYF. CDR3 nucleotide sequence: TGTGCCAGTAGCACAACAGGGGCCGGCTACGAGCAGTACTTC.

The V and J genes are TRBV7-6 and TRBJ2-2, with 9 bases matching TRBD2. This CDR3 comprises 15 residues. The germline gives CDR1 SGHVS, CDR2 FNYEAQ. V shed 5 bases and J 1 base; nucleotides not matched to a gene: 2. The CDR3, as DNA: TGTGCCAGCAGCATTAGCGGGAGGAACACCGGGGAGCTGTTTTTT. Its protein is CASSISGRNTGELFF.

This sequence joins TRBV5-1 and TRBJ2-1, with 8 bases fitting TRBD2. The V and J ends lost 1 base and 13 bases, in that order; junction bases with no gene match: 7. The CDR3 extends over 13 amino acids. Germline V gene data show CDR1 as SGHRS and CDR2 as YFSETQ. Here the CDR3 DNA reads TGCGCCAGCAGCTTGACAGCGGGAGCGATCCAGTTCTTC. Translated: CASSLTAGAIQFF.

This clone was found a few times. In the same sample, other DNA sequences code for this CDR3. The V call is TRBV5-1, the J call TRBJ1-1, with 7 bases that match TRBD1. This CDR3 has 15 amino acids. Germline trimming cut 0 bases from V and 2 bases from J; bases unmatched to any gene: 4. CDR1 SGHRS and CDR2 YFSETQ come from the germline V gene. The chain's CDR3 is CASSLGDRDNTEAFF. DNA for the CDR3: TGCGCCAGCAGCTTGGGAGACAGGGATAACACTGAAGCTTTCTTT.

The chain links TRBV6-5 to TRBJ1-1; 11 bases line up with TRBD1. Trimming took 7 bases from V and 5 from J; bases not matched to a gene: 9. CDR1 and CDR2 (germline): MNHEY, SVGAGI. CDR3 length: 15 residues. CDR3 DNA: TGTGCCAGCACCAAAATGGGACAGGGGGGTACTGAAGCTTTCTTT. It is translated as CASTKMGQGGTEAFF.